The rows below give T cell receptor beta chains drawn from one sample of a study of T-cell memory formation after mild COVID-19. TCRdb recomputed calls from the 5' RACE reads with MiXCR, one row per CDR3 protein. The sample lists about 420,000 distinct CDR3 sequences, 23% occurring once. The sample taken for sequencing was PBMCs or a T cell subset sorted from them (not recorded which). The receptors were gathered from an adult woman who had mild COVID-19 (a few samples of this study predate the infection). Cell type and time point are not known. Both conserved end residues are part of each CDR3. D genes are given only for firm matches. A clone size is listed for some rows: how often the clone was seen (once, few, many), or a class if it is expanded.

v_gene	d_gene	j_gene	abundance	CDR3aa	CDR3nt
TRBV7-9	TRBD1	TRBJ1-1	few	CASSPRDRGIGEAFF	TGTGCCAGCAGCCCAAGAGACAGGGGGATCGGTGAAGCTTTCTTT
TRBV7-2	TRBD2	TRBJ2-7	many	CASSSPSGVKSYEQYF	TGTGCCAGCAGCTCCCCGAGCGGGGTAAAATCCTACGAGCAGTACTTC
TRBV3-1	.	TRBJ1-1	.	CASSQDYSQGAFF	TGTGCCAGCAGCCAAGATTATAGCCAGGGTGCTTTCTTT
TRBV10-3	.	TRBJ2-1	.	CAISEGQGGQFF	TGTGCCATCAGTGAGGGCCAGGGAGGTCAGTTCTTC
TRBV20-1	.	TRBJ1-1	.	CSASRDIAEAFF	TGCAGTGCTAGCAGGGACATCGCCGAAGCTTTCTTT
TRBV4-3	.	TRBJ1-1	few	CASSHLRQNTEAFF	TGCGCCAGCAGCCACCTTAGACAGAACACTGAAGCTTTCTTT
TRBV3-1	TRBD2	TRBJ2-1	few	CASSPGLAGGVNEQFF	TGTGCCAGCAGCCCAGGACTAGCGGGAGGTGTGAATGAGCAGTTCTTC
TRBV25-1	.	TRBJ2-5	.	CASSQAGSETQYF	TGTGCCAGCAGTCAGGCGGGCAGCGAGACCCAGTACTTC
TRBV7-3	.	TRBJ1-3	.	CASSSDRGNTIYF	TGTGCCAGCAGCTCGGACCGGGGAAACACCATATATTTT
TRBV7-9	TRBD1	TRBJ1-5	few	CASSLARDSVSNQPQHF	TGTGCCAGCAGCTTAGCGAGGGACAGTGTTAGCAATCAGCCCCAGCATTTT
TRBV11-3	TRBD1	TRBJ2-7	few	CASSHGQGSDEQYF	TGTGCCAGCAGCCATGGACAGGGAAGCGACGAGCAGTACTTC
TRBV29-1	TRBD2	TRBJ2-1	few	CSVELRGLAGLGEQFF	TGCAGCGTTGAGTTGCGGGGACTAGCGGGACTAGGTGAGCAGTTCTTC
TRBV20-1	.	TRBJ2-7	many	CSAYSGLSYEQYF	TGCAGTGCTTATAGCGGCCTCTCCTACGAGCAGTACTTC
TRBV12-3/TRBV12-4	.	TRBJ1-2	.	CASVGVGYGYTF	TGTGCCAGCGTCGGGGTAGGATATGGCTACACCTTC
TRBV2	TRBD1	TRBJ2-1	few	CASSQRQGASYNEQFF	TGTGCCAGCAGTCAAAGACAGGGGGCAAGCTACAATGAGCAGTTCTTC